This T cell receptor beta chain is drawn from a study of OX40 agonist ivuxolimab in advanced cancers. This clone was recorded only once. No antigen is known for it. Generated by immunoSEQ multiplex PCR, the TCRdb table keeps only in-frame clones and is missing some. The table lists tens of thousands of clones, about three quarters of them singletons. Blood specimens came from baseline, cycle 4 day 1, and cycle 7 day 1. Findings and caveats of the study: In the 0.1 to 3.0 mg/kg range, CD4+ and CD8+ blood T cells had expanded clonally by week 6.

From germline, CDR1 is SEHNR and CDR2 FQNEAQ (reference sequence). Trimming cost V 3 bases and J 2 bases, with 7 bases left between them. The CDR3 length is 13 residues. V is TRBV7-9 and J is TRBJ2-5; D is unresolved. This receptor was taken from an adult with an advanced solid tumor such as melanoma, head and neck, liver or kidney cancer. The sequenced sample was CD4+ or CD8+ T cells sorted from blood, obtained in a trial of the OX40 agonist ivuxolimab. CDR3 bases: TGTGCCAGCAGCTTTATTGGACAAGAGACCCAGTACTTC. Protein sequence: CASSFIGQETQYF. Using reference TRBV7-9 and TRBJ2-5 for the parts outside the CDR3, the full variable domain is DTGVSQNPRHKITKRGQNVTFRCDPISEHNRLYWYRQTLGQGPEFLTYFQNEAQLEKSRLLSDRFSAERPKGSFSTLEIQRTEQGDSAMYLCASSFIGQETQYFGPGTRLLVL.